This TCR beta chain stems from a study of long-term antiretroviral therapy in people with HIV. The CDR3 contains 16 residues. V lost 2 bases, J lost 8 bases, and 19 bases lay in between. The V gene's germline CDR1 is SGHRS and CDR2 YFSETQ. At the survey level, the v3.0 immunoSEQ assay was run. Using immunoSEQ multiplex PCR, the repertoire was profiled, and TCRdb retains in-frame clones only, with some absent. The table records 18,000 or so clones, over 75% of them present only once. The sample here was unsorted PBMCs, taken at the start of antiretroviral therapy, before treatment. The genes are TRBV5-1 and TRBJ1-4; no clear D. The TCR comes from a woman aged 35 to 49 with HIV. The chain's CDR3 is CASSFKPQEIGEKLFF. The CDR3 DNA reads TGCGCCAGCAGCTTTAAGCCCCAGGAAATTGGGGAAAAACTGTTTTTT.